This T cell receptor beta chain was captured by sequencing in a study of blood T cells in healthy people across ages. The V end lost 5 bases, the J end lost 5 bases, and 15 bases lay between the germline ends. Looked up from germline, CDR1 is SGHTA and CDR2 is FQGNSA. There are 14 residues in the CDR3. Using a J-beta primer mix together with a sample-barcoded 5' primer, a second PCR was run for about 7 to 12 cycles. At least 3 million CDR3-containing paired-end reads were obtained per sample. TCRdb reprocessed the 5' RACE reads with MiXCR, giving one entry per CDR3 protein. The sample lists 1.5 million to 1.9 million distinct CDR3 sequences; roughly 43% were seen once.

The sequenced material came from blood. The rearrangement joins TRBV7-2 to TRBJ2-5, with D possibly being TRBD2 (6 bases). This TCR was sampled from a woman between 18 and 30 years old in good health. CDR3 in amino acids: CASSQFGGSETQYF. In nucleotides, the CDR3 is TGTGCCAGCAGCCAGTTCGGGGGTTCGGAGACCCAGTACTTC.